A single sample gave rise to the 28 T cell receptor beta chains below, sequenced in a study of blood T cell repertoires in COVID-19. Generated by immunoSEQ multiplex PCR, the TCRdb table keeps only in-frame clones and is missing some. The sample has fewer than 250,000 clones; approximately 90% are singletons. The source material was PBMCs or T cells enriched from blood (not recorded which). The receptors were sampled from a woman in her 30s with acute COVID-19.

The J gene is TRBJ1-3, the V gene TRBV5-1; D unresolved. The V and J ends lost 7 bases and 0 bases respectively, with 11 bases between them. Per germline, CDR1 SGHRS and CDR2 YFSETQ. This CDR3 spans 14 amino acids. CDR3 nucleotides: TGCGCCAGCCGTCTAGCCTACTCTGGAAACACCATATATTTT. This codes for CASRLAYSGNTIYF.

The rearrangement uses TRBV10-3 and TRBJ1-2, with D possibly matching TRBD1 (5 bases). Germline V CDR1 and CDR2: ENHRY, SYGVKD. Between the trimmed V and J ends, which lost 3 bases and 3 bases, there was a span of 8 bases. This CDR3 comprises 13 residues. In DNA, the CDR3 is TGTGCCATCAGTGACGACAGCGACTATGGCTACACCTTC. This sequence encodes CAISDDSDYGYTF.

The chain is built from TRBV27 and TRBJ1-3; weak D call: TRBD1 (5 bases). The CDR3 runs to 17 residues. With 10 bases removed from V and 1 base from J, the gap between germline ends came to 23 bases. Germline values: CDR1 MNHEY, CDR2 SMNVEV (reference sequence). The CDR3 sequence: CATSLSGGSTSGNTIYF. CDR3 in DNA: TGTGCCACTAGCTTAAGCGGGGGTTCCACATCTGGAAACACCATATATTTT.

The chain recombines TRBV30 with TRBJ2-3, with 7 bases identical to TRBD2. CDR1 is GTSNPN, CDR2 SVGIG, per germline (reference sequence). The CDR3 is made up of 14 amino acids. With V trimmed by 2 bases and J by 2 bases, 4 bases remained unmatched. This CDR3 reads CAWSPSGFTDTQYF. CDR3 DNA: TGTGCCTGGAGTCCTAGCGGATTCACAGATACGCAGTATTTT.

J is TRBJ1-4 and V is TRBV4-3, with 9 bases lining up with TRBD1. The CDR3 extends over 16 amino acids. Trimming took 1 base from V and 5 from J; bases not matched to a gene: 5. The germline gives CDR1 LGHNA, CDR2 YSLEER. CDR3 in amino acids: CASSQGPGTGNEKLFF. The CDR3, as DNA: TGCGCCAGCAGCCAAGGTCCCGGGACAGGGAATGAAAAACTGTTTTTT.

The CDR3 spells CASTLDRGDNQPQHF. DNA of the CDR3: TGTGCCAGCACCTTAGACAGGGGGGATAATCAGCCCCAGCATTTT. The chain uses TRBV2 and TRBJ1-5; TRBD1 matches 9 bases. Germline assignment: CDR1 SNHLY and CDR2 FYNNEI. With V trimmed by 7 bases and J by 4 bases, 8 bases remained unmatched. The CDR3 loop spans 15 amino acids.

This clone was observed a few times. Different DNA sequences within this sample yield the same CDR3. The V gene is TRBV27, the J gene TRBJ2-7; 12 positions agree with TRBD1. V lost 3 bases and J lost 4; bases outside the gene matches: 4. The CDR3 extends over 15 amino acids. CDR1 MNHEY and CDR2 SMNVEV come from the germline V gene (reference sequence). In nucleotides, the CDR3 is TGTGCCAGCAGTTTGGGACAGGGGGCCTCATACGAGCAGTACTTC. The encoded protein is CASSLGQGASYEQYF.

J is TRBJ2-1 and V is TRBV12-3 or TRBV12-4; D remains ambiguous. The V and J ends lost 3 bases and 11 bases respectively, with 11 bases between them. The length of the CDR3 is 12 residues. The CDR3 is CASSFTSSQQFF. CDR3 nucleotide sequence: TGTGCCAGCAGTTTCACATCATCTCAGCAGTTCTTC.

This clone was seen once. CDR3 region: CASSFRGRGTEAFF. CDR3 in DNA: TGCGCCAGCAGCTTTAGGGGAAGGGGCACTGAAGCTTTCTTT. The chain combines TRBV5-1 with TRBJ1-1; maybe TRBD1 (5 bases). From germline, CDR1 is SGHRS and CDR2 YFSETQ. V lost 2 bases and J lost 4, with 12 bases in between. The CDR3 loop spans 14 amino acids.

The V and J genes are TRBV18 and TRBJ1-5; possibly TRBD1 for D (6 bases). The ends were cut back, 2 bases at V and 0 bases at J, with 17 bases in the middle. Looked up from germline, CDR1 is KGHSH and CDR2 is LQKENI. This CDR3 is built from 18 residues. The DNA of the CDR3 is TGTGCCAGCTCACCAGACAGGCGACTAAGAAATAGCAATCAGCCCCAGCATTTT. Protein sequence: CASSPDRRLRNSNQPQHF.

The rearrangement uses TRBV24-1 and TRBJ2-5; tentatively, D is TRBD1 (5 bases). Germline V lookup: CDR1 KGHDR, CDR2 SFDVKD. V lost 3 bases to trimming and J lost 1 base, with 11 bases between them. This CDR3 has 15 amino acids. The CDR3 DNA reads as TGTGCCACCAGTGATACCAGGGATATCCAAGAGACCCAGTACTTC. This translates into CATSDTRDIQETQYF.

This clone was counted a single time. The chain recombines TRBV7-9 with TRBJ1-2; D remains ambiguous. V lost 1 base and J 2 bases, leaving 11 bases between the germline ends. Germline values: CDR1 SEHNR, CDR2 FQNEAQ (reference sequence). The CDR3 sequence is 15 residues long. The CDR3 bases are TGTGCCAGCAGCTTAGGAGGCAACGAAAACTATGGCTACACCTTC. Amino acids: CASSLGGNENYGYTF. Looking up the rest from reference TRBV7-9 and TRBJ1-2 gives the full variable domain: DTGVSQNPRHKITKRGQNVTFRCDPISEHNRLYWYRQTLGQGPEFLTYFQNEAQLEKSRLLSDRFSAERPKGSFSTLEIQRTEQGDSAMYLCASSLGGNENYGYTFGSGTRLTVV.

The V and J genes are TRBV12-5 and TRBJ1-2, with TRBD1 matching over 10 bases. The CDR3 length is 13 residues. J was trimmed by 6 bases and V by 7 bases; bases with no gene match: 5. CDR1 and CDR2 from the germline V gene are LGHNT and FRNRAP. CDR3 sequence: CASDSTGGNGYTF. CDR3 DNA: TGTGCTAGTGACTCGACAGGGGGCAATGGCTACACCTTC.

The chain employs TRBV5-4 and TRBJ2-7; 7 positions match TRBD1. The ends lost 0 bases at V and 4 bases at J; junction bases unmatched: 4. Germline CDR1 SGHNT, CDR2 YYREEE (reference sequence). This CDR3 comprises 14 residues. The CDR3 loop reads CASSLEQGLYEQYF. The CDR3 DNA is TGTGCCAGCAGCTTGGAACAGGGGTTGTACGAGCAGTACTTC.

V gene TRBV18 combines with J gene TRBJ2-3; possibly TRBD2 for D (6 bases). Germline CDR1 KGHSH, CDR2 LQKENI. V was pared by 3 bases and J by 2 bases, with 24 bases between. This CDR3 is built from 19 residues. The CDR3 bases are TGTGCCAGCTCACCGCACCCCCCGGGGGAAGGAGGGGCCACAGATACGCAGTATTTT. This gives the protein CASSPHPPGEGGATDTQYF.

The genes are TRBV14 and TRBJ1-6; no definite D call. The V and J ends lost 3 bases and 2 bases respectively, with 11 bases between them. The CDR3 runs to 16 residues. Germline V gene sequence: CDR1 SGHDN, CDR2 FVKESK. The CDR3 is CASSHRTGTYNSPLHF. In nucleotides, the CDR3 is TGTGCCAGCAGCCACAGAACGGGGACCTATAATTCACCCCTCCACTTT.

This sequence joins TRBV5-1 and TRBJ1-1, with 9 bases aligning to TRBD1. The length of the CDR3 is 15 residues. The trim removed 4 bases at V and 0 bases at J, leaving 4 bases unmatched. Germline CDR1 SGHRS, CDR2 YFSETQ. The CDR3 loop is CASSPGQGLNTEAFF. CDR3 nucleotide sequence: TGCGCCAGCAGCCCAGGACAGGGGCTGAACACTGAAGCTTTCTTT. Supplemented by reference TRBV5-1 and TRBJ1-1, the full variable domain reads KAGVTQTPRYLIKTRGQQVTLSCSPISGHRSVSWYQQTPGQGLQFLFEYFSETQRNKGNFPGRFSGRQFSNSRSEMNVSTLELGDSALYLCASSPGQGLNTEAFFGQGTRLTVV.

This chain's CDR3 is CASSYRGAGYKNIQYF. The CDR3 coding sequence is TGTGCCAGCAGCTACCGGGGGGCCGGCTACAAAAACATTCAGTACTTC. V gene TRBV7-8 combines with J gene TRBJ2-4; D perhaps matches TRBD2 (7 bases). The CDR3 has 16 residues. V was trimmed by 4 bases and J by 3 bases, leaving 16 bases between them. Per the germline V gene, CDR1 is SGHVS and CDR2 is FQNEAQ.

The chain combines TRBV5-1 with TRBJ2-7, with 7 bases that match TRBD1. Germline loops: CDR1 SGHRS, CDR2 YFSETQ. The CDR3 spans 14 residues. With 3 bases clipped from V and 5 bases from J, the junction kept 8 bases outside the gene matches. CDR3: CASSSQGIADEQYF. As DNA, the CDR3 is TGCGCCAGCAGCTCACAGGGGATTGCGGACGAGCAGTACTTC.

This sequence joins TRBV12-3 or TRBV12-4 and TRBJ2-1; TRBD2 agrees at 7 bases. CDR3 size: 11 residues. V lost 1 base to trimming and J lost 13 bases; unmatched junction nucleotides: 1. Here the CDR3 reads CASSLGTSQFF. The DNA for the CDR3 is TGTGCCAGCAGTTTAGGGACTAGTCAGTTCTTC.

The genes are TRBV3-1 (or the pseudogene TRBV3-2) and TRBJ1-6; D is uncertain. The CDR3 has 15 amino acids. CDR1 LGHDT and CDR2 YNNKEL come from the germline V gene (reference sequence). V was cut by 5 bases and J by 5 bases, with 13 bases left in between. The chain's CDR3 is CASSAVNSHNSPLHF. Written as DNA, the CDR3 is TGTGCCAGCAGCGCCGTGAACAGCCATAATTCACCCCTCCACTTT.

This chain uses TRBV10-3 with TRBJ2-7, with D tentatively TRBD2 (5 bases). The CDR3 contains 12 residues. Germline CDR1 is ENHRY and CDR2 is SYGVKD. V dropped 2 bases and J dropped 5 bases, with 7 bases sitting between them. This CDR3 reads CAISEEGNEQYF. CDR3 sequence (DNA): TGTGCCATCAGTGAGGAGGGCAACGAGCAGTACTTC.

This clone was counted a single time. The chain joins TRBV5-1 to TRBJ1-6, with D possibly being TRBD1 (5 bases). The germline CDR1 and CDR2 sequences are SGHRS and YFSETQ. The CDR3 is made up of 16 amino acids. V lost 0 bases and J 2 bases, leaving 9 bases between the germline ends. The CDR3 DNA reads TGCGCCAGCAGCTTGGTGCGGGGGACCTATAATTCACCCCTCCACTTT. The encoded protein is CASSLVRGTYNSPLHF.

The DNA of the CDR3 is TGTGCCAGTAGTAGGGGTGACCGGGGGGGAGCTGAAAAACTGTTTTTT. This encodes CASSRGDRGGAEKLFF. The gene calls are TRBV19 and TRBJ1-4; D is possibly TRBD1 (5 bases). The V gene's germline CDR1 is LNHDA and CDR2 SQIVND (reference sequence). This CDR3 comprises 16 residues. The germline V and J ends were trimmed by 4 bases and 7 bases, with 19 bases remaining between them.

The chain is built from TRBV2 and TRBJ2-1, with a tentative D call TRBD1 (6 bases). V lost 5 bases and J 10 bases, leaving 9 bases between the germline ends. Germline CDR1 SNHLY, CDR2 FYNNEI. CDR3 length equals 11 residues. The CDR3 DNA sequence: TGTGCCAGCAGTCGACAGGAGGAGCAGTTCTTC. As protein: CASSRQEEQFF.

This chain links TRBV7-9 with TRBJ1-2; tentatively, D is TRBD1 (6 bases). V lost 5 bases to trimming and J lost 7 bases, with 11 bases between them. The V gene's germline CDR1 is SEHNR and CDR2 FQNEAQ (reference sequence). The CDR3 is 12 residues long. For the CDR3, the DNA is TGTGCCAGCAGCCCGGGGGGCGTTGGCTACACCTTC. Translation: CASSPGGVGYTF.

The chain links TRBV7-8 to TRBJ1-1, with a tentative D call TRBD1 (6 bases). CDR3 length: 17 residues. Per germline, CDR1 SGHVS and CDR2 FQNEAQ. The ends were cut back, 3 bases at V and 0 bases at J, with 17 bases in the middle. The chain's CDR3 is CASSFLGHREMNTEAFF. The CDR3 coding sequence is TGTGCCAGCAGCTTCCTGGGACACCGGGAAATGAACACTGAAGCTTTCTTT.

V and J are TRBV5-4 and TRBJ2-3; 16 bases map to TRBD2. The CDR3 has 18 residues. V shed 3 bases, J shed 1 base, and the junction held 5 bases outside the gene matches. Germline CDR1 reads SGHNT; CDR2 reads YYREEE (reference sequence). The CDR3 bases are TGTGCCAGCAGCTCCGGGACTAGCGGGGGGGCGGGCACAGATACGCAGTATTTT. This translates into CASSSGTSGGAGTDTQYF.